This passage covers 14 T cell receptor beta chains from one sample sequenced in a study of T cells in Graves' hyperthyroidism and ophthalmopathy. RNA transcripts gave rise to amplified TCR beta CDR3 regions. HTBI primers drove first-round RT-PCR of the TCR CDR3. TCRdb itself ran the multiplex PCR reads through MiXCR, one entry per CDR3 protein. The sample has some 600,000 distinct CDR3 sequences, around 14% seen once. The specimen sequenced was blood. Source of these receptors: a young woman with Graves' hyperthyroidism that later progressed to Graves' ophthalmopathy.

In its sample, this clonotype was seen a few times. This chain connects TRBV6-1 to TRBJ1-5, with D uncertain. The CDR3 totals 12 residues. CDR1 and CDR2 (germline): MNHNS, SASEGT. V lost 5 bases to trimming and J lost 9 bases, with 11 bases between them. In nucleotides, the CDR3 is TGTGCCAGCAGTCCCCTTATGGGGCCCCAGCATTTT. Residues: CASSPLMGPQHF.

This clonotype was recorded at least ten times. V and J are TRBV19 and TRBJ1-2; D might be TRBD1 (6 bases). Trimming took 6 bases from V and 3 from J, leaving 14 bases between them. The CDR3 consists of 14 residues. Germline values: CDR1 LNHDA, CDR2 SQIVND (reference sequence). The CDR3 sequence: CASRGQGLDYGYTF. The CDR3 nucleotides read TGTGCCAGTAGGGGCCAGGGGCTTGACTATGGCTACACCTTC.

This clonotype was observed at least ten times. The rearrangement links TRBV6-1 to TRBJ2-6; D possibly matches TRBD1 or TRBD2 (7 bases each). The CDR3 length is 17 residues. CDR1 MNHNS and CDR2 SASEGT come from the germline V gene. The V and J ends lost 5 bases and 0 bases respectively, with 14 bases between them. CDR3: CASSRDREGSGANVLTF. CDR3 nucleotides: TGTGCCAGCAGTCGAGACAGGGAGGGCTCTGGGGCCAACGTCCTGACTTTC.

This clonotype was seen ten or more times. The chain has TRBV27 and TRBJ2-7, with TRBD2 as a possible D gene (5 bases). Per germline, CDR1 MNHEY and CDR2 SMNVEV (reference sequence). The CDR3 is made up of 11 amino acids. The V and J ends lost 6 bases and 9 bases respectively, with 12 bases between them. The CDR3 DNA reads as TGTGCCAGCAGCGGGGATACGGGGCAGTACTTC. As protein: CASSGDTGQYF.

This clonotype was found many times. The V gene is TRBV20-1, the J gene TRBJ2-4; D ambiguous. Trimming removed 5 bases at V and 0 bases at J, with 11 bases between. This CDR3 has 14 residues. The germline CDR1 and CDR2 sequences are DFQATT and SNEGSKA (reference sequence). In DNA, the CDR3 is TGCAGTGCTGAGAACATTCTAGCCAAAAACATTCAGTACTTC. It translates to CSAENILAKNIQYF.

Many counts were recorded for this clonotype. The chain is built from TRBV12-3 or TRBV12-4 and TRBJ2-2, with 11 positions matching TRBD2. V lost 5 bases and J lost 5; bases outside the gene matches: 7. The CDR3 has 16 residues. The CDR3 region has the DNA TGTGCCAGCAGTCCATTAGCGGGAGGGCCTACCGGGGAGCTGTTTTTT. As protein: CASSPLAGGPTGELFF.

This clonotype occurred many times. This chain connects TRBV7-2 to TRBJ1-4, with D possibly TRBD1 on 5 matching bases. CDR1 and CDR2 from the germline V gene are SGHTA and FQGNSA. Trimming stripped 7 bases from V and 9 bases from J, with 18 bases between. This CDR3 has 14 amino acids. The CDR3 nucleotides are TGTGCCAGCACGACCGACGGGGCCGATAAAAAACTGTTTTTT. It codes for CASTTDGADKKLFF. Variable domain in full (rest from reference TRBV7-2 and TRBJ1-4): GAGVSQSPSNKVTEKGKDVELRCDPISGHTALYWYRQSLGQGLEFLIYFQGNSAPDKSGLPSDRFSAERTGGSVSTLTIQRTQQEDSAVYLCASTTDGADKKLFFGSGTQLSVL.

This clonotype was counted only a few times. The chain is built from TRBV7-2 and TRBJ1-2, with unresolved D. This CDR3 region has 13 residues. V was shortened by 8 bases and J by 7 bases, with 17 bases between the two germline ends. Germline loops: CDR1 SGHTA, CDR2 FQGNSA. The CDR3 protein is CASSPNGRVGYTF. As DNA, the CDR3 is TGTGCCAGCTCCCCGAACGGAAGGGTTGGCTACACCTTC. Drawing the rest from reference TRBV7-2 and TRBJ1-2, the complete variable domain is GAGVSQSPSNKVTEKGKDVELRCDPISGHTALYWYRQSLGQGLEFLIYFQGNSAPDKSGLPSDRFSAERTGGSVSTLTIQRTQQEDSAVYLCASSPNGRVGYTFGSGTRLTVV.

This clonotype was seen many times. The rearrangement uses TRBV19 and TRBJ1-2, with unresolved D. The germline V gene has CDR1 LNHDA and CDR2 SQIVND (reference sequence). V lost 5 bases and J 1 base, leaving 11 bases between the germline ends. The CDR3 spans 14 residues. The CDR3: CASSPSGYNYGYTF. CDR3 bases: TGTGCCAGTAGTCCCTCAGGTTATAACTATGGCTACACCTTC.

This clonotype has ten or more counts. The chain employs TRBV7-9 and TRBJ2-2, with TRBD1 matching 8 bases. Germline loops: CDR1 SEHNR, CDR2 FQNEAQ (reference sequence). The CDR3 loop spans 15 amino acids. The J segment lost 3 bases and the V segment lost 3 bases, leaving 3 bases of the junction unmatched. The CDR3 loop reads CASSLTGVDTGELFF. In DNA form, the CDR3 reads TGTGCCAGCAGCTTGACAGGGGTGGACACCGGGGAGCTGTTTTTT.

In its sample, this clonotype was seen many times. In DNA, the CDR3 is TGTGCCAGCGCGGACAGGGAATTTTATGGCTACACCTTC. This encodes CASADREFYGYTF. The chain couples TRBV6-2 or TRBV6-3 to TRBJ1-2; TRBD1 matches 8 bases. Germline CDR1 and CDR2: MNHEY and SVGEGT. The CDR3 length is 13 residues. The trim removed 8 bases at V and 5 bases at J, leaving 7 bases unmatched.

This clonotype was counted at least ten times. The rearrangement uses TRBV28 and TRBJ1-6; D remains unclear. The CDR3 spans 15 residues. V gave up 2 bases and J gave up 5 bases, with 10 bases separating them. Germline assignment: CDR1 MDHEN and CDR2 SYDVKM. CDR3 nucleotides: TGTGCCAGCAGTTTACCTCAAGGAAATAATTCACCCCTCCACTTT. Translated, it gives CASSLPQGNNSPLHF.

This clonotype was seen a few times. The chain recombines TRBV20-1 with TRBJ2-3, with 7 bases that match TRBD1. J was trimmed by 1 base and V by 0 bases; bases with no gene match: 7. The CDR3 has 16 amino acids. Germline CDR1 and CDR2: DFQATT and SNEGSKA (reference sequence). The chain's CDR3 is CSAREGGRLGTDTQYF. The CDR3, as DNA: TGCAGTGCTAGAGAAGGGGGCCGTTTAGGCACAGATACGCAGTATTTT.

This clonotype has just a few counts. The V call is TRBV19, the J call TRBJ2-2; 8 bases agree with TRBD1. CDR1 is LNHDA, CDR2 SQIVND, per germline (reference sequence). Trimming at V came to 5 bases and at J to 6 bases, leaving 8 bases not matched to a gene. The CDR3 covers 15 residues. The CDR3 sequence is CASSQLDRESGELFF. In DNA form, the CDR3 reads TGTGCCAGTAGTCAACTGGACAGGGAGTCCGGGGAGCTGTTTTTT.